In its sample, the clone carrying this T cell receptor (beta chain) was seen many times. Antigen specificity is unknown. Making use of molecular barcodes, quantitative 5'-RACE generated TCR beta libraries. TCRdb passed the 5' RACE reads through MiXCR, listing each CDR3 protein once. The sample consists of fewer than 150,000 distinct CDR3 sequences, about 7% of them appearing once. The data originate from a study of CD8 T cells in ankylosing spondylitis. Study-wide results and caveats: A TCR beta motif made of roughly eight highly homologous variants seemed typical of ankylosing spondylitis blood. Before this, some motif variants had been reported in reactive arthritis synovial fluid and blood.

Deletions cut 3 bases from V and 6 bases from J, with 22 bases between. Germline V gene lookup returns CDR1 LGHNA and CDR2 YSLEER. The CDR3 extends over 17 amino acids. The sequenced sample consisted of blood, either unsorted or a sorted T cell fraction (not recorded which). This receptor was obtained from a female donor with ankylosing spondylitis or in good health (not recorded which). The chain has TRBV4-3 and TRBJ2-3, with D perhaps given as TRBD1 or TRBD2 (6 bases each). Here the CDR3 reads CASSQRMGGLVLDTQYF. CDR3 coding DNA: TGCGCCAGCAGCCAGAGGATGGGGGGCCTTGTTCTGGATACGCAGTATTTT.